This T cell receptor beta chain was documented in a study of response to subunit inactivated influenza vaccine. Study-wide results and caveats: The study's authors posited that every seasonal influenza vaccination enlists few new T cells.

This clonotype was seen many times. What it binds is unknown. TCRdb re-called the RT-PCR reads with MiXCR, one entry per CDR3 protein. Of 200,000 to 300,000 distinct CDR3 sequences in the sample, 9.5% to 15% are singletons; the top ten hold 7.8%. Germline loops: CDR1 SQVTM, CDR2 ANQGSEA. V shed 6 bases and J shed 1 base, with 9 bases lying between them. This CDR3 is 12 amino acids long. The sample in question was non-naive T cells sorted from PBMCs, obtained around two weeks before vaccination. The TCR originated in a man in his forties or fifties who received an inactivated influenza vaccine. The chain uses TRBV29-1 and TRBJ1-1; D not certain. CDR3 in amino acids: CSVAKSNTEAFF. The CDR3, as DNA: TGCAGCGTCGCCAAATCGAACACTGAAGCTTTCTTT.